This TCR beta chain came from a study of Graves' ophthalmopathy and Graves' hyperthyroidism. The CDR3 totals 14 residues. Germline CDR1 SGHNT, CDR2 YYREEE (reference sequence). The junction had 6 bases not matched to a gene; V was cut back by 3 bases and J by 4 bases. This clonotype was recorded many times. A much larger clone differs from this one at a single base, so this may be a read error. RNA transcripts were the template, and TCR beta CDR3 regions were amplified from them. Scientists carried out first-round RT-PCR using HTBI primers and then a second-round multiplex PCR. TCRdb re-called the multiplex PCR reads with MiXCR, one entry per CDR3 protein. The sample lists about 24,000 distinct CDR3 sequences; 48% were seen once.

Sequencing was done on a sample of peripheral blood. The V gene is TRBV5-4, the J gene TRBJ2-7; 8 nucleotides align to TRBD2. The clonotype was recovered from an adult woman with stable Graves' hyperthyroidism. The CDR3 loop is CASSSGGAGYEQYF. In DNA, the CDR3 is TGTGCCAGCAGCTCCGGGGGGGCGGGGTACGAGCAGTACTTC.